A single TCR beta chain is shown here with its context. Its antigen is still unknown. Per-base qualities were not stored, and no clone one base away is much larger. The method was the immunoSEQ multiplex PCR assay. In TCRdb, the immuneACCESS table is reduced to in-frame sequences with V and J assigned. These tables do not hold every clone; where another copy was compared, an unresolved V gene accounts for under half, and the others remain unexplained. In all, the sample holds tens of thousands of clones, and about 80% of those were seen once. 16% of the sample lies in the top ten. The sample originates from a study of radiotherapy plus CTLA-4 blockade in lung cancer (dated by TCRdb to 2017 to 2018). About the full investigation: Objective responses occurred in roughly a sixth of enrolled patients, and around 29% achieved disease control. Findings and caveats that apply to the study as a whole: Increased serum interferon-beta after radiation, together with early dynamic changes in blood T cell clones, were reported to be the strongest predictors of response. After treatment with radiotherapy and ipilimumab, TCR clones that came from tumors expanded in the peripheral blood.

The study tested focal radiation therapy combined with CTLA-4 blockade (ipilimumab) in patients with chemo-refractory metastatic non-small-cell lung cancer. Sequenced here: peripheral blood, sampled from a patient treated with radiotherapy plus ipilimumab. The clonotype was recovered from a human donor with non-small cell lung cancer that progressed on radiotherapy plus ipilimumab.

The CDR3 reads CSVGAGNTEAFF. In nucleotides, the sequence is TGCAGCGTTGGGGCGGGGAACACTGAAGCTTTCTTT. This receptor chain uses TRBV29-1 and TRBJ1-1, with no reliable assignment of the D segment. The CDR3 contains 12 residues, cysteine and phenylalanine counted. The entry retains the CDR3 DNA only, 36 bases that are in frame from base 1. From the germline V gene, CDR1 is SQVTM and CDR2 is ANQGSEA. V is reduced by 4 bases and J by 1 base, leaving a spacing of 7 bases between them. Reference TRBV29-1 and TRBJ1-1 genes cover what lies past the CDR3, so the full variable domain is SAVISQKPSRDICQRGTSLTIQCQVDSQVTMMFWYRQQPGQSLTLIATANQGSEATYESGFVIDKFPISRPNLTFSTLTVSNMSPEDSSIYLCSVGAGNTEAFFGQGTRLTVV.